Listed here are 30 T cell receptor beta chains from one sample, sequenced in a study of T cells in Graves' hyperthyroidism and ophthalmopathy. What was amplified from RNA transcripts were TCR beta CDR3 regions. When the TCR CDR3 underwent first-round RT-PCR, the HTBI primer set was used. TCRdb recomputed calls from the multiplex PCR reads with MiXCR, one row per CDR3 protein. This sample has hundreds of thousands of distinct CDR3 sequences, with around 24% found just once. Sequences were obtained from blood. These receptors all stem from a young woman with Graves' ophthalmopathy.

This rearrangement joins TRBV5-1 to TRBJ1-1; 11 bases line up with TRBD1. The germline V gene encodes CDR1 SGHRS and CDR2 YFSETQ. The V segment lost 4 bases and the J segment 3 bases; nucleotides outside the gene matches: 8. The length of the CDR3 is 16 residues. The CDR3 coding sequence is TGCGCCAGCAGCGCGGGACAGGGGGTCGGGGACACTGAAGCTTTCTTT. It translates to CASSAGQGVGDTEAFF. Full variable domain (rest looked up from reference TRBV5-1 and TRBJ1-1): KAGVTQTPRYLIKTRGQQVTLSCSPISGHRSVSWYQQTPGQGLQFLFEYFSETQRNKGNFPGRFSGRQFSNSRSEMNVSTLELGDSALYLCASSAGQGVGDTEAFFGQGTRLTVV.

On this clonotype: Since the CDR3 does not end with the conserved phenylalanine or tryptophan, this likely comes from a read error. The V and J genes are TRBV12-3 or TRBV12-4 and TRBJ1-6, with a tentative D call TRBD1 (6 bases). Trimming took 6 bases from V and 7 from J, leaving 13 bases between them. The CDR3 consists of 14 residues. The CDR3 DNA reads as TGTGCCAGCAGCCCTCGACAGGTCAATTCACCCCTCCACTAT. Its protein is CASSPRQVNSPLHY.

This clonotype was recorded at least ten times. CDR3 residues: CASSQRTGAYTF. The CDR3 DNA sequence: TGCGCCAGCAGCCAAAGGACAGGTGCCTACACCTTC. This chain links TRBV4-3 with TRBJ1-2; 7 bases line up with TRBD1. Germline CDR1 is LGHNA and CDR2 is YSLEER. Trimming cost V 2 bases and J 10 bases; bases outside gene matches: 4. The length of the CDR3 is 12 residues.

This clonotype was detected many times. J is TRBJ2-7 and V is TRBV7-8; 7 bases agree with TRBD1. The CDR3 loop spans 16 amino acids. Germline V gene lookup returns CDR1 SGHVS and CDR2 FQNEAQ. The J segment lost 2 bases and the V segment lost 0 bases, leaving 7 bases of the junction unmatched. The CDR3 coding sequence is TGTGCCAGCAGCTTAGCGTCCCACGACAGGGCCTACGAGCAGTACTTC. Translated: CASSLASHDRAYEQYF.

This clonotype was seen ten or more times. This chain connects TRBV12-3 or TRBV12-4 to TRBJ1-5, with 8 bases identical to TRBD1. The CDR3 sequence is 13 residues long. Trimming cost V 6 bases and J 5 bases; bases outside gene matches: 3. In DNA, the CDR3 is TGTGCCAGCAGGGACAGGGAGTATCAGCCCCAGCATTTT. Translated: CASRDREYQPQHF.

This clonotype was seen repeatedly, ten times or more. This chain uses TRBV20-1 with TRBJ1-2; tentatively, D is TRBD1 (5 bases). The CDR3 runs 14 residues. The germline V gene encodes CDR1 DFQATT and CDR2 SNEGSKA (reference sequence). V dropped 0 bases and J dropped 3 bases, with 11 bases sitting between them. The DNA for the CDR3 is TGCAGTGCTAGAGATCCTAGAGGGGACTATGGCTACACCTTC. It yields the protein CSARDPRGDYGYTF.

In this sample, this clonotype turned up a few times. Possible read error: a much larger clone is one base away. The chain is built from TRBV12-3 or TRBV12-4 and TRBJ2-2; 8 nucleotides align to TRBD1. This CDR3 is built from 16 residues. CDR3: CASSLFAGGVTGELCF. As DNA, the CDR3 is TGTGCCAGCAGTTTGTTTGCAGGGGGCGTCACCGGGGAGCTGTGTTTT.

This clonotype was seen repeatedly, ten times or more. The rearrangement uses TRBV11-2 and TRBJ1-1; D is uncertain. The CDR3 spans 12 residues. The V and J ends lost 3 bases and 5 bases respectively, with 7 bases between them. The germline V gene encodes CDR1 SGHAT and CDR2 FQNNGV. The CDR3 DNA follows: TGTGCCAGCAGCTTGACTCCGACTGAAGCTTTCTTT. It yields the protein CASSLTPTEAFF.

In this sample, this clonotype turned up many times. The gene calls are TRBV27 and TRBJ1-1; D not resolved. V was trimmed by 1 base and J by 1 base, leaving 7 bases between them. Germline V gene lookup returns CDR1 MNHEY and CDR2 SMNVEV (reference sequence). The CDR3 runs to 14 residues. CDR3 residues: CASSLLWGNTEAFF. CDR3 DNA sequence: TGTGCCAGCAGTTTATTGTGGGGGAACACTGAAGCTTTCTTT.

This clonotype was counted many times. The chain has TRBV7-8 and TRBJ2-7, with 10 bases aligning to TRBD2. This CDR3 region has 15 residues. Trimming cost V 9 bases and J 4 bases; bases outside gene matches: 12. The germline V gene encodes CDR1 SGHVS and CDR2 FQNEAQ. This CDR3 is CASSPGLADGYEQYF. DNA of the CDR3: TGTGCCAGTAGCCCTGGACTAGCGGACGGGTACGAGCAGTACTTC.

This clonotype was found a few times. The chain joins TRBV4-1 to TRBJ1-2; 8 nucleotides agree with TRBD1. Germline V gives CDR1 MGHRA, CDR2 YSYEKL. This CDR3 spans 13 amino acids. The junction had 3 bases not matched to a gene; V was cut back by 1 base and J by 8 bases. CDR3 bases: TGCGCCAGCAGCCAAGCGACAGGGGAGGGCTACACCTTC. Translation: CASSQATGEGYTF.

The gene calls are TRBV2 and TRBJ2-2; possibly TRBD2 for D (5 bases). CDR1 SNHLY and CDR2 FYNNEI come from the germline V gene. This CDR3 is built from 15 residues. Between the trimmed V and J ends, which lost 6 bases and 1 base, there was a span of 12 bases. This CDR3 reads CASSGEGRNTGELFF. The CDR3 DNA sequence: TGTGCCAGCAGCGGGGAAGGGAGGAACACCGGGGAGCTGTTTTTT.

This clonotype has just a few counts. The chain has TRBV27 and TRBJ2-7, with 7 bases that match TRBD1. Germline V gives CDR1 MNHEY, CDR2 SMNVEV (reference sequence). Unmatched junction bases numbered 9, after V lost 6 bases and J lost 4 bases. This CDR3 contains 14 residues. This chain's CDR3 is CASRRTGRGYEQYF. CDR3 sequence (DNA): TGTGCCAGCAGGAGGACAGGCCGAGGGTACGAGCAGTACTTC.

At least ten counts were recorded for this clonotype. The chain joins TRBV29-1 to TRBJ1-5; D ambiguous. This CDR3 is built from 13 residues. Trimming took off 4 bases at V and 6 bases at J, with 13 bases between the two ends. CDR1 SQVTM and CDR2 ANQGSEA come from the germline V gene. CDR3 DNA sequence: TGCAGCGTTGTCGACGGAGAGGGTCAGCCCCAGCATTTT. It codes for CSVVDGEGQPQHF.

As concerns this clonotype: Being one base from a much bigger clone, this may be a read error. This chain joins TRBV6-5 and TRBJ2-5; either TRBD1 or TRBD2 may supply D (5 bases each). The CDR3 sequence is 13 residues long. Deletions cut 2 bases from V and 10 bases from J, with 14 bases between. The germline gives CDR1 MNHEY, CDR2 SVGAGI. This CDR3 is CASSYGLAGCQYF. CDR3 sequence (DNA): TGTGCCAGCAGTTACGGCCTAGCAGGGTGCCAGTACTTC.

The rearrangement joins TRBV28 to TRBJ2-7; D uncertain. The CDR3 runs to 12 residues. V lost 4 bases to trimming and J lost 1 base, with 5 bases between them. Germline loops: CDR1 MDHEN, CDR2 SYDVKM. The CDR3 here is CASSSVSYEQYF. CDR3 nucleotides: TGTGCCAGCAGTTCAGTTTCCTACGAGCAGTACTTC.

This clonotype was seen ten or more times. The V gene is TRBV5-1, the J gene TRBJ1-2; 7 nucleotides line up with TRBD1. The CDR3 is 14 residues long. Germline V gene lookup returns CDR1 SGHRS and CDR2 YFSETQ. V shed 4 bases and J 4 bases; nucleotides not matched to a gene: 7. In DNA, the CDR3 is TGCGCCAGCAGCGGTGCAGGGGGTACCTATGGCTACACCTTC. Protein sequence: CASSGAGGTYGYTF.

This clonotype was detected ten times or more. CDR3 amino acids: CASTWTGMNTEAFF. In DNA form, the CDR3 reads TGTGCCAGCACCTGGACGGGAATGAACACTGAAGCTTTCTTT. The J gene is TRBJ1-1, the V gene TRBV11-2; D gene ambiguous. Germline V gene lookup returns CDR1 SGHAT and CDR2 FQNNGV. The CDR3 runs 14 residues. The V end lost 7 bases, the J end lost 0 bases, and 12 bases lay between the germline ends.

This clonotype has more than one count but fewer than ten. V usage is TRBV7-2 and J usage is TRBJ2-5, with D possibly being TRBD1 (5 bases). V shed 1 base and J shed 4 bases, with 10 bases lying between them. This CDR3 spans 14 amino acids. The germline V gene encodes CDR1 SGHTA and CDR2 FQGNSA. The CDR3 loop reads CASSLGGWGETQYF. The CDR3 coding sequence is TGTGCCAGCAGCTTAGGGGGCTGGGGAGAGACCCAGTACTTC.

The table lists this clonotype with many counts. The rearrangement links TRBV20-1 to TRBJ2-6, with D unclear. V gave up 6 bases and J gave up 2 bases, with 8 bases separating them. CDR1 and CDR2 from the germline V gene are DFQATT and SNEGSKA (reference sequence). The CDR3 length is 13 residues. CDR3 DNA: TGCAGTGCCCCCAGAACTGGGGCCAACGTCCTGACTTTC. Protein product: CSAPRTGANVLTF.

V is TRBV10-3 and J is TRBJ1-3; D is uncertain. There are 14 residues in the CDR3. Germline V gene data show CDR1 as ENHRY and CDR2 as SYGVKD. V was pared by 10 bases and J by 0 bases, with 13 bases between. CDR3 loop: CASWTRNSGNTIYF. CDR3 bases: TGTGCCAGCTGGACGAGGAACTCTGGAAACACCATATATTTT.

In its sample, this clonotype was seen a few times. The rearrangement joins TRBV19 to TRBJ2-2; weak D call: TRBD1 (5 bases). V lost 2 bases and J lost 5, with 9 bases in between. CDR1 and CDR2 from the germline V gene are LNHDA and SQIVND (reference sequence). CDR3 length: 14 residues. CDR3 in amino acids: CASSISPGTGELFF. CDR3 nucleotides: TGTGCCAGTAGTATATCACCAGGGACCGGGGAGCTGTTTTTT.

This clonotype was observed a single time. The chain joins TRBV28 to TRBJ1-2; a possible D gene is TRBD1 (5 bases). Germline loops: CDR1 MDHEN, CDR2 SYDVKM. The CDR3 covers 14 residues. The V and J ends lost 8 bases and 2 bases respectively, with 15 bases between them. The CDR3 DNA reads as TGTGCCAGCTTGCAGGGTTCTATGAACTATGGCTACACCTTC. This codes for CASLQGSMNYGYTF.

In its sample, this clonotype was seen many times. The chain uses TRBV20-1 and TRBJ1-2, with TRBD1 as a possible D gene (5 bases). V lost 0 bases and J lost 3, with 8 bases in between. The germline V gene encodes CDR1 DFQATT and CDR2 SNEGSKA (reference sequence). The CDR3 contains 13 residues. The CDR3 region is CSARDQGDYGYTF. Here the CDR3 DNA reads TGCAGTGCTAGAGATCAAGGGGACTATGGCTACACCTTC.

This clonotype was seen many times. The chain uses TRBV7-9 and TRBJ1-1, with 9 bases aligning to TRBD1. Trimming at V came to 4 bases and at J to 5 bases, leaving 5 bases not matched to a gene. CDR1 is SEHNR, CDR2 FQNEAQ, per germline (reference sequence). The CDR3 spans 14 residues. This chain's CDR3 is CASSSTGGGTEAFF. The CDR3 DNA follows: TGTGCCAGCAGCTCCACAGGGGGCGGAACTGAAGCTTTCTTT. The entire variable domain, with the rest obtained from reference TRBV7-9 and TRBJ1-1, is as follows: DTGVSQNPRHKITKRGQNVTFRCDPISEHNRLYWYRQTLGQGPEFLTYFQNEAQLEKSRLLSDRFSAERPKGSFSTLEIQRTEQGDSAMYLCASSSTGGGTEAFFGQGTRLTVV.

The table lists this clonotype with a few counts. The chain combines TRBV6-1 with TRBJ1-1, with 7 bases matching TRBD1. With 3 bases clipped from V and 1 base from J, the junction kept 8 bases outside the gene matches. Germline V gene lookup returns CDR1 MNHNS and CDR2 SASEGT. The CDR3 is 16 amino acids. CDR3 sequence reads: CASSETGSSPNTEAFF. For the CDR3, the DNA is TGTGCCAGCAGTGAGACAGGGTCGTCCCCGAACACTGAAGCTTTCTTT.

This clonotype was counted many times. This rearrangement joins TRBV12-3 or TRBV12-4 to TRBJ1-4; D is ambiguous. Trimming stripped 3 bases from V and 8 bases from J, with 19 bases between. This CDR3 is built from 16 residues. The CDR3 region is CASSLVVLGYREKLFF. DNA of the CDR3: TGTGCCAGCAGTTTGGTTGTTTTAGGATATAGAGAAAAACTGTTTTTT.

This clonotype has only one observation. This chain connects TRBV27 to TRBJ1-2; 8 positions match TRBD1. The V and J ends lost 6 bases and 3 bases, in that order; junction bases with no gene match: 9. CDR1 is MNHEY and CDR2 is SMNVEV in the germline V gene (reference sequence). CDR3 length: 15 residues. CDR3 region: CASSPTGTGYYGYTF. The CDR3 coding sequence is TGTGCCAGCAGCCCGACCGGGACAGGCTACTATGGCTACACCTTC.

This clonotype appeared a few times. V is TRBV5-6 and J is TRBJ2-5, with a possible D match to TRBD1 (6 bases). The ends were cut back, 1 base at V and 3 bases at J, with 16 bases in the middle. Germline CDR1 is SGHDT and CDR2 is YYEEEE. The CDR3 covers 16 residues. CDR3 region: CASSLFLLGGEETQYF. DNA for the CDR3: TGTGCCAGCAGCTTGTTCTTACTAGGGGGAGAAGAGACCCAGTACTTC.

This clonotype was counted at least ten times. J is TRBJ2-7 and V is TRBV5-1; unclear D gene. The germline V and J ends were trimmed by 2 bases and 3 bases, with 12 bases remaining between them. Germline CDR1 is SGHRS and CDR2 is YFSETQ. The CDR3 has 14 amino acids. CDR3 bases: TGCGCCAGCAGCTTCTTTCCGATCGACTACGAGCAGTACTTC. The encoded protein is CASSFFPIDYEQYF. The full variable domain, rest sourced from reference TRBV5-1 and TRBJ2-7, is KAGVTQTPRYLIKTRGQQVTLSCSPISGHRSVSWYQQTPGQGLQFLFEYFSETQRNKGNFPGRFSGRQFSNSRSEMNVSTLELGDSALYLCASSFFPIDYEQYFGPGTRLTVT.